The 6 T cell receptor beta chains given below trace back to one sample, sequenced in a study of CD8+ T cells in alopecia areata (dated by TCRdb to 2016 to 2018). The library was made by the immunoSEQ multiplex PCR assay. RNA was extracted from all samples and reverse transcribed into cDNA, which served as template for TCR sequencing. In TCRdb, the immuneACCESS table is reduced to in-frame sequences with V and J assigned. These tables do not hold every clone; where another copy was compared, an unresolved V gene accounts for under half, and the others remain unexplained. For this sample the table gives about 200,000 clones, of which around 57% were detected only once. Jointly, the top ten make up 1.6% of the sample. In light of the paper, this sample's time point label describes: roughly 27 days on oral tofacitinib. The sample's treatment or condition label, in plain terms: oral pan-JAK inhibitor, 5-10 mg twice daily.

The sample was CD4+ T cells sorted from blood, taken at week 4, from a patient treated with tofacitinib. All receptors come from a human donor with alopecia areata.

Comments on this clone: An end of the junction differs from the germline gene, which may be a read error. V gene TRBV29-1 combines with J gene TRBJ2-1; weak D call: TRBD1 (6 bases). This CDR3 is built from 14 residues. CDR1 is SQVTM, CDR2 ANQGSEA, per germline. The CDR3, as DNA: TGCAGCGTCGAAGGTCGAGGCAGGGGAAATGAGCAGTTCTTC. Translating it yields CSVEGRGRGNEQFF.

This rearrangement joins TRBV4-3 to TRBJ2-2; 10 bases match TRBD2. Germline loops: CDR1 LGHNA, CDR2 YSLEER. The V gene end was trimmed by 4 bases and the J gene end by 7 bases; junction bases not matched to a gene: 9. The CDR3 sequence is 16 residues long. CDR3 protein: CASSREAGGRDGELFF. CDR3 in DNA: TGCGCCAGCAGCCGCGAAGCGGGGGGGCGGGACGGGGAGCTGTTTTTT.

This clone has only one observation. The chain combines TRBV5-1 with TRBJ2-7; maybe TRBD2 (6 bases). V lost 0 bases and J 3 bases, leaving 10 bases between the germline ends. Looked up from germline, CDR1 is SGHRS and CDR2 is YFSETQ. The CDR3 extends over 14 amino acids. CDR3: CASSLAEGNYEQYF. CDR3 coding DNA: TGCGCCAGCAGCTTGGCGGAGGGAAACTACGAGCAGTACTTC.

The chain carries TRBV11-2 and TRBJ2-5, with D possibly matching TRBD1 (5 bases). The CDR3 runs to 13 residues. Germline CDR1 SGHAT, CDR2 FQNNGV. V was pared by 5 bases and J by 0 bases, with 7 bases between. CDR3 sequence reads: CASSAGYQETQYF. The CDR3 region has the DNA TGTGCCAGCAGCGCAGGGTACCAAGAGACCCAGTACTTC.

The chain joins TRBV27 to TRBJ2-7, with D hard to call. Between the trimmed V and J ends, which lost 6 bases and 3 bases, there was a span of 18 bases. The germline CDR1 and CDR2 sequences are MNHEY and SMNVEV (reference sequence). CDR3 length: 15 amino acids. The CDR3 here is CASRGGRVLNYEQYF. The CDR3 DNA follows: TGTGCCAGCAGGGGCGGAAGGGTCCTCAACTACGAGCAGTACTTC.

Worth noting for this clone: Different DNA sequences within this sample yield the same CDR3. The chain uses TRBV29-1 and TRBJ2-3; a weak D match, TRBD1 (5 bases). Trimming pared 4 bases from V and 1 base from J, leaving 6 bases between. This CDR3 region has 12 residues. Germline values: CDR1 SQVTM, CDR2 ANQGSEA. This chain's CDR3 is CSVVRGTDTQYF. CDR3 nucleotides: TGCAGCGTTGTCAGGGGCACAGATACGCAGTATTTT.